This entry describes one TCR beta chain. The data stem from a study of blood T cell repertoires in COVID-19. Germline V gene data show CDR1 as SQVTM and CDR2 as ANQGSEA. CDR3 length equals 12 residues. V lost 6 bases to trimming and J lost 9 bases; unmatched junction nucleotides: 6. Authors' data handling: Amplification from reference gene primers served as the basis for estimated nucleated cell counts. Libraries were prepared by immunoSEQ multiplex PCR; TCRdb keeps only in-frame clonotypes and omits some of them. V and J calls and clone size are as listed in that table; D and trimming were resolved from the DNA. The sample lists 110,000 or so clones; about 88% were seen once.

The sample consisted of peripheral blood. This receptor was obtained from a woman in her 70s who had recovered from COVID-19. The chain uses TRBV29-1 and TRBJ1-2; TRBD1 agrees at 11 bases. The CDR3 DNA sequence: TGCAGCGTCCCCGGGACAGGGGGGAGCTACACCTTC. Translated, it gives CSVPGTGGSYTF.